This is a list of T cell receptor beta chains from one sample in a study of OX40 agonist ivuxolimab in advanced cancers. Data came from immunoSEQ multiplex PCR; TCRdb stores just in-frame clones and leaves some out. Of tens of thousands of clones listed, about 87% are singletons. The sample in question was CD4+ or CD8+ T cells sorted from blood, obtained in a trial of the OX40 agonist ivuxolimab. The receptors were gathered from an adult with an advanced solid tumor such as melanoma, head and neck, liver or kidney cancer. The CDR3 runs from the conserved cysteine through the conserved F or W. D genes are given only for firm matches. A clone size is listed for some rows: how often the clone was seen (once, few, many), or a class if it is expanded.

clone size	D gene	V gene	J gene	CDR3 protein	CDR3 DNA
-	-	TRBV29-1	TRBJ1-4	CSAQTGGGEKLFF	TGCAGCGCCCAGACAGGCGGAGGGGAAAAACTGTTTTTT
-	TRBD2	TRBV9	TRBJ2-2	CASSQRAGLTYTGELFF	TGTGCCAGCAGTCAGAGAGCGGGACTTACCTACACCGGGGAGCTGTTTTTT
-	-	TRBV2	TRBJ2-1	CASSSQNNEQFF	TGTGCCAGCAGCTCACAGAACAATGAGCAGTTCTTC
-	TRBD1	TRBV27	TRBJ1-5	CASSSQGAIQPQHF	TGTGCCAGCAGTTCCCAGGGGGCGATTCAGCCCCAGCATTTT
-	-	TRBV2	TRBJ2-5	CASSDSLWETQYF	TGTGCCAGCAGTGACAGCCTATGGGAGACCCAGTACTTC
-	TRBD2	TRBV10-3	TRBJ2-3	CAIRNSGASTDTQYF	TGTGCCATCAGGAATAGCGGGGCAAGCACAGATACGCAGTATTTT
-	TRBD2	TRBV27	TRBJ2-1	CASRSFGAGVVDNEQFF	TGTGCCAGCAGGTCGTTTGGGGCGGGAGTCGTGGACAATGAGCAGTTCTTC
once	-	TRBV7-9	TRBJ2-5	CASSLQETQYF	TGTGCCAGCAGCTTGCAAGAGACCCAGTACTTC
-	TRBD2	TRBV5-4	TRBJ2-7	CATHSGAYEQYF	TGTGCCACCCATAGCGGGGCATACGAGCAGTACTTC
once	TRBD1	TRBV18	TRBJ1-4	CASSPTGEHEKLFF	TGTGCCAGCTCACCAACAGGGGAGCATGAAAAACTGTTTTTT
-	-	TRBV7-3	TRBJ2-3	CASSGGTVTDTQYF	TGTGCCAGCAGCGGAGGGACAGTCACAGATACGCAGTATTTT
-	-	TRBV5-6	TRBJ1-4	CASSLGATNEKLFF	TGTGCCAGCAGCTTGGGTGCAACTAATGAAAAACTGTTTTTT
-	TRBD1	TRBV5-4	TRBJ2-7	CASSLTGTGTEQYF	TGTGCCAGCAGCCTCACCGGGACAGGGACAGAGCAGTACTTC
-	-	TRBV28	TRBJ1-3	CASSSPPGTGNTIYF	TGTGCCAGCAGTTCACCCCCCGGGACGGGGAACACCATATATTTT
-	-	TRBV7-2	TRBJ2-2	CASSLDVGRAGELFF	TGTGCCAGCAGCTTAGACGTCGGTCGGGCCGGGGAGCTGTTTTTT
once	TRBD1	TRBV5-1	TRBJ2-1	CASSNTGANEQFF	TGCGCCAGCAGCAATACAGGGGCTAATGAGCAGTTCTTC
-	TRBD1	TRBV6-5	TRBJ1-2	CASSYYRGIYGYTF	TGTGCCAGCAGTTACTACAGGGGGATCTATGGCTACACCTTC
-	-	TRBV2	TRBJ2-2	CASRRNTGELFF	TGTGCCAGCAGGCGCAACACCGGGGAGCTGTTTTTT
-	-	TRBV18	TRBJ1-2	CASSQPGYGYTF	TGTGCCAGCTCACAACCAGGCTATGGCTACACCTTC
-	-	TRBV7-9	TRBJ2-3	CASSVGGWDTQYF	TGTGCCAGCAGCGTGGGGGGTTGGGATACGCAGTATTTT
-	TRBD1	TRBV25-1	TRBJ1-1	CASSLPGTANTEAFF	TGTGCCAGCAGCCTCCCTGGGACAGCGAACACTGAAGCTTTCTTT
once	-	TRBV2	TRBJ2-2	CASSAGAVGTGELFF	TGTGCCAGCAGTGCGGGGGCAGTTGGAACCGGGGAGCTGTTTTTT
-	-	TRBV14	TRBJ1-2	CASSQDFGRQGYTF	TGTGCCAGCAGCCAAGATTTCGGACGTCAAGGCTACACCTTC
-	TRBD2	TRBV11-2	TRBJ2-1	CASSLELAGGTLGNEQFF	TGTGCCAGCAGCTTAGAACTAGCGGGAGGAACGTTAGGCAATGAGCAGTTCTTC
once	TRBD1	TRBV5-6	TRBJ2-7	CASSAVAPPGQIGYEQYF	TGTGCCAGCAGCGCCGTCGCGCCGCCGGGACAGATTGGTTACGAGCAGTACTTC
-	-	TRBV2	TRBJ2-3	CASSEWAGAGGTDTQYF	TGTGCCAGCAGTGAGTGGGCGGGCGCAGGCGGCACAGATACGCAGTATTTT
-	-	TRBV28	TRBJ1-3	CASGGGGVGNTIYF	TGTGCCAGCGGTGGAGGAGGGGTTGGAAACACCATATATTTT
-	-	TRBV7-9	TRBJ2-5	CASSPQGLQLGETQYF	TGTGCCAGCAGCCCACAAGGACTCCAATTGGGAGAGACCCAGTACTTC
few	-	TRBV29-1	TRBJ1-1	CSVRDTNTEAFF	TGCAGCGTGAGAGACACGAACACTGAAGCTTTCTTT
-	-	TRBV11-3	TRBJ2-2	CASSPRGTSLGELFF	TGTGCCAGCAGCCCTAGAGGGACAAGCCTCGGGGAGCTGTTTTTT
-	-	TRBV15	TRBJ1-2	CATSRGDTVPTYGYTF	TGTGCCACCAGCAGGGGCGACACCGTCCCAACTTATGGCTACACCTTC
-	-	TRBV28	TRBJ1-4	CASESLGTNEKLFF	TGTGCCAGCGAAAGTCTGGGGACTAATGAAAAACTGTTTTTT
-	-	TRBV7-8	TRBJ1-2	CASSLNRDNYGYTF	TGTGCCAGCAGCCTAAACAGGGATAACTATGGCTACACCTTC
-	-	TRBV10-3	TRBJ1-2	CAIRPYGEGGYTF	TGTGCCATCAGGCCCTACGGAGAGGGGGGCTACACCTTC
-	-	TRBV19	TRBJ2-1	CASSIYYNEQFF	TGTGCCAGTAGTATATATTACAATGAGCAGTTCTTC
-	-	TRBV7-2	TRBJ1-2	CASSAVYTNYGYTF	TGTGCCAGCAGCGCAGTTTATACTAACTATGGCTACACCTTC
-	-	TRBV7-9	TRBJ2-3	CASSLEAVTQYF	TGTGCCAGCAGCTTAGAGGCGGTTACGCAGTATTTT
once	-	TRBV11-3	TRBJ2-7	CASSSFRRRLEQYF	TGTGCCAGCAGCTCATTTAGGCGTCGGCTCGAGCAGTACTTC
-	-	TRBV7-8	TRBJ2-2	CASSPNREAGKTGELFF	TGTGCCAGCAGCCCGAACAGGGAGGCAGGGAAGACCGGGGAGCTGTTTTTT
-	-	TRBV19	TRBJ1-4	CASSNPGRERNEKLFF	TGTGCCAGTAGTAACCCAGGCAGGGAGAGGAATGAAAAACTGTTTTTT
-	-	TRBV28	TRBJ1-1	CASSLEGGRNTEAFF	TGTGCCAGCAGTTTAGAAGGGGGGCGGAACACTGAAGCTTTCTTT
-	TRBD2	TRBV30	TRBJ2-1	CALAGVNYNEQFF	TGTGCCCTAGCGGGAGTAAATTACAATGAGCAGTTCTTC
-	TRBD1	TRBV29-1	TRBJ1-1	CSVPPGQGWTEAFF	TGCAGCGTTCCTCCGGGACAGGGTTGGACTGAAGCTTTCTTT
once	-	TRBV7-7	TRBJ2-1	CASSLDGLSHNEQFF	TGTGCTAGCAGCTTAGACGGGCTGTCCCACAATGAGCAGTTCTTC
-	-	TRBV18	TRBJ2-2	CASSPTFPGLNTGELFF	TGTGCCAGCTCACCGACTTTCCCGGGACTCAACACCGGGGAGCTGTTTTTT
-	TRBD2	TRBV4-2	TRBJ2-5	CASSHREDQETQYF	TGTGCCAGCAGCCACCGGGAGGACCAAGAGACCCAGTACTTC
-	-	TRBV28	TRBJ1-1	CASSRHSGDTEAFF	TGTGCCAGCAGTCGGCACTCGGGGGACACTGAAGCTTTCTTT
-	TRBD2	TRBV28	TRBJ2-2	CASREAGGLTGELFF	TGTGCCAGCAGGGAAGCGGGAGGGCTCACCGGGGAGCTGTTTTTT
few	-	TRBV7-9	TRBJ1-2	CASSFGGQTYGYTF	TGTGCCAGCAGCTTCGGAGGACAAACTTATGGCTACACCTTC
-	TRBD1	TRBV18	TRBJ1-2	CASSKGTDENGYTF	TGTGCCAGCTCTAAAGGGACAGATGAGAATGGCTACACCTTC
-	-	TRBV7-9	TRBJ1-1	CASSYQNTEAFF	TGTGCCAGCAGCTACCAGAACACTGAAGCTTTCTTT
-	-	TRBV14	TRBJ2-7	CASSQGGSYEQYF	TGTGCCAGCAGCCAAGGAGGTAGTTACGAGCAGTACTTC
once	TRBD1	TRBV5-8	TRBJ2-7	CASSWGQNYEQYF	TGTGCCAGCAGCTGGGGACAGAACTACGAGCAGTACTTC
-	-	TRBV7-2	TRBJ1-1	CASSYDNTEAFF	TGTGCCAGCAGCTATGATAACACTGAAGCTTTCTTT
-	TRBD2	TRBV11-2	TRBJ2-2	CASSGTSVPGELFF	TGTGCCAGCAGCGGGACTAGCGTCCCCGGGGAGCTGTTTTTT
once	-	TRBV28	TRBJ1-5	CASSLFGGHQPQHF	TGTGCCAGCAGTTTGTTCGGGGGCCATCAGCCCCAGCATTTT
-	TRBD1	TRBV2	TRBJ2-1	CASSKDRVEYNEQFF	TGTGCCAGCAGTAAGGACAGGGTGGAGTACAATGAGCAGTTCTTC
-	TRBD2	TRBV7-6	TRBJ2-2	CASSLEGLAGVNGGELFF	TGTGCCAGCAGCTTAGAGGGACTAGCGGGAGTTAATGGCGGGGAGCTGTTTTTT
few	-	TRBV5-1	TRBJ2-3	CASSFPAGLVTDTQYF	TGCGCCAGCAGCTTTCCAGCAGGGTTAGTAACAGATACGCAGTATTTT
-	-	TRBV6-6	TRBJ2-7	CASTEGSEQYF	TGTGCCAGCACGGAGGGTAGCGAGCAGTACTTC